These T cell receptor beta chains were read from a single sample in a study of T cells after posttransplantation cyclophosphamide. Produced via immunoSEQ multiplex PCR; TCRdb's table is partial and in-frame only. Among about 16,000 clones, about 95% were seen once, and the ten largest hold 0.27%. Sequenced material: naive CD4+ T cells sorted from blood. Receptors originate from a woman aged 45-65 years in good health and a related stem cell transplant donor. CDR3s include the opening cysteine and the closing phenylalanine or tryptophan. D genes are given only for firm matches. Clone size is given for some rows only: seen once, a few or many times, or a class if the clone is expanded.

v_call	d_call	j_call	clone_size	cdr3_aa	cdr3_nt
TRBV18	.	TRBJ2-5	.	CASSPFQQETQYF	TGTGCCAGCTCACCTTTCCAGCAAGAGACCCAGTACTTC
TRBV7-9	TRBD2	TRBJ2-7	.	CASSLRGAYEQYF	TGTGCCAGCAGCTTACGGGGGGCCTACGAGCAGTACTTC
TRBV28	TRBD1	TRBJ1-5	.	CASSLSQGGNQPQHF	TGTGCCAGCAGTTTGTCACAGGGGGGAAATCAGCCCCAGCATTTT
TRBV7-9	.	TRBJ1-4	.	CASSSHRAVLEKLFF	TGTGCCAGCAGCTCACACAGGGCGGTCCTTGAAAAACTGTTTTTT
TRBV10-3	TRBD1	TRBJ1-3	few	CAISEPDRAGNTIYF	TGTGCCATCAGTGAGCCCGACAGGGCCGGAAACACCATATATTTT
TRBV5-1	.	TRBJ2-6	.	CASSDTSSGANVLTF	TGCGCCAGCAGCGACACAAGCTCTGGGGCCAACGTCCTGACTTTC
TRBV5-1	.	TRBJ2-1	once	CASSLRGSSYNEQFF	TGCGCCAGCAGCTTGAGGGGGAGCTCCTACAATGAGCAGTTCTTC
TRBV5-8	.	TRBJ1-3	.	CASSLSEPGDTIYF	TGTGCCAGCAGCTTGTCTGAGCCAGGGGACACCATATATTTT
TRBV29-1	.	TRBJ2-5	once	CSVGNKGPQYF	TGCAGCGTAGGAAACAAGGGGCCCCAGTACTTC
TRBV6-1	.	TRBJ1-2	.	CASSEGGGRGGYTF	TGTGCCAGCAGTGAAGGGGGGGGGCGCGGTGGCTACACCTTC
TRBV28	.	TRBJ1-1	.	CASSYRGTEAFF	TGTGCCAGCAGTTATAGGGGCACTGAAGCTTTCTTT
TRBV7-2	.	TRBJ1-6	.	CASSREHQGTDNSPLHF	TGTGCCAGCAGCCGAGAACATCAGGGGACGGATAATTCACCCCTCCACTTT
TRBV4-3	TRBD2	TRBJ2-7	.	CASSQEWVGTSVHEQYF	TGCGCCAGCAGCCAAGAATGGGTCGGGACTAGCGTTCACGAGCAGTACTTC
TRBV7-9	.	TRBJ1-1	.	CASSLSHEGTEAFF	TGTGCCAGCAGCTTAAGTCACGAGGGCACTGAAGCTTTCTTT
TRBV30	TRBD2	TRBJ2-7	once	CAWRATSGSPSYEQYF	TGTGCCTGGAGAGCGACTAGCGGGAGTCCCTCCTACGAGCAGTACTTC
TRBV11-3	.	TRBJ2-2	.	CASSSRAVNTGELFF	TGTGCCAGCAGCTCCAGGGCAGTGAACACCGGGGAGCTGTTTTTT
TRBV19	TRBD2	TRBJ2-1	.	CASSSGRYNEQFF	TGTGCCAGTAGCAGCGGGAGATACAATGAGCAGTTCTTC
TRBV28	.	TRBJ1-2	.	CATSGTPFYGYTF	TGTGCCACCTCCGGGACACCGTTCTATGGCTACACCTTC
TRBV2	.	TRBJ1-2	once	CASSRLLTGRGHGYTF	TGTGCCAGCAGTCGCCTTCTTACAGGGAGGGGTCATGGCTACACCTTC
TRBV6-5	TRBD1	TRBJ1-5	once	CASCLQGAQDQPQHF	TGTGCCAGCTGCTTACAGGGGGCGCAAGATCAGCCCCAGCATTTT
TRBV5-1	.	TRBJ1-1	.	CASSSLRGLGNTEAFF	TGCGCCAGCAGCTCCCTCAGGGGTTTGGGGAACACTGAAGCTTTCTTT
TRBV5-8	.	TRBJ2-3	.	CASSLSAGSTDTQYF	TGTGCCAGCAGCTTGAGCGCAGGGAGCACAGATACGCAGTATTTT
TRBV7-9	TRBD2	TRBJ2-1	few	CASSRQGLAGSYNEQFF	TGTGCCAGCAGCCGACAAGGACTAGCGGGGTCCTACAATGAGCAGTTCTTC
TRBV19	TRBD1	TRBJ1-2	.	CASSIRGLGYTF	TGTGCCAGTAGTATTAGGGGGCTTGGCTACACCTTC
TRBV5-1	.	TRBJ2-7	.	CASSLGQNNEQYF	TGCGCCAGCAGCTTGGGGCAGAACAACGAGCAGTACTTC
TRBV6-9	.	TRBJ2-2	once	CASSPRETANTGELFF	TGTGCCAGCAGCCCCAGGGAAACAGCGAACACCGGGGAGCTGTTTTTT
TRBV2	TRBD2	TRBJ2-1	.	CASSVGGWGNNEQFF	TGTGCCAGCAGTGTCGGGGGGTGGGGTAACAATGAGCAGTTCTTC
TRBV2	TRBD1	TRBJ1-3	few	CASTGQTGNTIYF	TGTGCCAGCACGGGACAGACTGGAAACACCATATATTTT
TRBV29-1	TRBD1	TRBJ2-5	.	CSGSTGGRETQYF	TGCAGCGGTTCGACAGGGGGAAGAGAGACCCAGTACTTC
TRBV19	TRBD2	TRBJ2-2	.	CASSDLAGLNAGELFF	TGTGCCAGTAGCGACCTAGCGGGGTTGAATGCCGGGGAGCTGTTTTTT
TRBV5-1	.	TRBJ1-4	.	CASSLYTNEKLFF	TGCGCCAGCAGCTTGTATACAAATGAAAAACTGTTTTTT
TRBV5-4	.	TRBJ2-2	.	CASAGGSRTGELFF	TGTGCCAGCGCCGGCGGTAGTCGAACCGGGGAGCTGTTTTTT
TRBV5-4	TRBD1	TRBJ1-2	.	CASSRDRERLTF	TGTGCCAGCAGCAGGGACAGGGAACGCCTCACCTTC
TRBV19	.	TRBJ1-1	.	CVTQPRGAKFEAFF	TGTGTTACGCAACCCAGGGGCGCAAAGTTTGAAGCTTTCTTT